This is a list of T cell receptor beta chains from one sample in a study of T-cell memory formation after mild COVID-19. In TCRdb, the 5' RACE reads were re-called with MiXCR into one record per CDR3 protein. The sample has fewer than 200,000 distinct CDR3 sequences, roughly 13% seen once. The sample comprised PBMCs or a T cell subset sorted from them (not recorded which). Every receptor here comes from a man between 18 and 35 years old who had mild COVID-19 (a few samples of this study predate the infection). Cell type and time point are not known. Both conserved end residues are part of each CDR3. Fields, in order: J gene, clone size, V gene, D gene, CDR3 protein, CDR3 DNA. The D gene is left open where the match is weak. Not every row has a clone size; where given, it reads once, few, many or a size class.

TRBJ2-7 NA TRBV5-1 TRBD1 CASRRGTATYEQYF TGCGCCAGCAGGCGTGGGACAGCCACCTACGAGCAGTACTTC
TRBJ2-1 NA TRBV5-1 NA CASRVRDLDYNNEQFF TGCGCCAGCAGAGTAAGGGATTTGGACTACAACAATGAGCAGTTCTTC
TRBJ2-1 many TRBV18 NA CASSPGTYNEQFF TGTGCCAGCAGCCCCGGGACCTACAATGAGCAGTTCTTC
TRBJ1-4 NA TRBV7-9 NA CASSLGSTGSEKLFF TGTGCCAGCAGCTTAGGGTCCACAGGGTCCGAAAAACTGTTTTTT
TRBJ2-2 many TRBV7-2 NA CASSFRDSSGVGELFF TGTGCCAGCAGCTTCCGGGACAGCTCGGGAGTCGGGGAGCTGTTTTTT
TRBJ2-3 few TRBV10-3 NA CAISERTSTDTQYF TGTGCCATCAGTGAGCGCACGAGCACAGATACGCAGTATTTT
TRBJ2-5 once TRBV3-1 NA CASSQDRQTQYF TGTGCCAGCAGCCAAGATAGACAGACCCAGTACTTC
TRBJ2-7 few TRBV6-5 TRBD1 CASSSGNDRGTYEQYF TGTGCCAGCAGTTCGGGGAACGACAGGGGGACCTACGAGCAGTACTTC
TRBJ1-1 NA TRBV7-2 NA CASSFRQAMNTEAFF TGTGCCAGCAGCTTTAGACAGGCAATGAACACTGAAGCTTTCTTT
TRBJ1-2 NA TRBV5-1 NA CASSAGMGHLYGYTF TGCGCCAGCAGCGCCGGGATGGGGCACCTCTATGGCTACACCTTC
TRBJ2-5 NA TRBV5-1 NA CASSLATGLGYQETQYF TGCGCCAGCAGCTTGGCTACAGGGTTAGGGTACCAAGAGACCCAGTACTTC
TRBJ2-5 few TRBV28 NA CASSLITSHRETQYF TGTGCCAGCAGTTTAATCACCTCTCACCGGGAGACCCAGTACTTC
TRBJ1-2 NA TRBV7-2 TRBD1 CASSFYAGGYGYTF TGTGCCAGCAGCTTTTACGCAGGGGGCTATGGCTACACCTTC
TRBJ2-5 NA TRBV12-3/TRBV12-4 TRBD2 CASSFPTSGVDGTQYF TGTGCCAGCAGTTTTCCGACTAGCGGGGTTGATGGGACCCAGTACTTC
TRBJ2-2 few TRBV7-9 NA CASRVLDNTGELFF TGTGCCAGCCGGGTGTTAGACAACACCGGGGAGCTGTTTTTT
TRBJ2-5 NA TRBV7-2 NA CASRYTGQGGETQYF TGTGCCAGCAGGTACACTGGGCAGGGCGGAGAGACCCAGTACTTC
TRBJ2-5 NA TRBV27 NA CASSSRTEEIQYF TGTGCCAGCAGTTCCCGGACAGAAGAGATCCAGTACTTC
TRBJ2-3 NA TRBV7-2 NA CASSFVPGDTQYF TGTGCCAGCAGCTTCGTTCCAGGCGATACGCAGTATTTT
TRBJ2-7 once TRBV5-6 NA CASSLSGYYEQYF TGTGCCAGCAGCTTGAGCGGCTACTACGAGCAGTACTTC